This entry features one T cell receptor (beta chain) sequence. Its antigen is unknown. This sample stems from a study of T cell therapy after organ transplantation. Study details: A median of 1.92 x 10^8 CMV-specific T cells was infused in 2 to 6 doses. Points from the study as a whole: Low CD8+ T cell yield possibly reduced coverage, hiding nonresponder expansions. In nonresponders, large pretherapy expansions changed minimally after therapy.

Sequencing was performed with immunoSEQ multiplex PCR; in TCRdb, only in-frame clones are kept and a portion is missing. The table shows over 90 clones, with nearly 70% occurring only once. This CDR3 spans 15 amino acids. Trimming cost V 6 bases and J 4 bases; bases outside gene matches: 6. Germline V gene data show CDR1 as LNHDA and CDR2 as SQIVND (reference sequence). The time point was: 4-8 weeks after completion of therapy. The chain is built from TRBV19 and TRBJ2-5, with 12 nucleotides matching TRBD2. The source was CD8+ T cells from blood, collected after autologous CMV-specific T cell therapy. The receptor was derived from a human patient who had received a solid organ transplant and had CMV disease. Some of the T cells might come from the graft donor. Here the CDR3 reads CASSPSGGEGETQYF. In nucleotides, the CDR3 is TGTGCCAGTAGCCCTAGCGGGGGGGAGGGAGAGACCCAGTACTTC.